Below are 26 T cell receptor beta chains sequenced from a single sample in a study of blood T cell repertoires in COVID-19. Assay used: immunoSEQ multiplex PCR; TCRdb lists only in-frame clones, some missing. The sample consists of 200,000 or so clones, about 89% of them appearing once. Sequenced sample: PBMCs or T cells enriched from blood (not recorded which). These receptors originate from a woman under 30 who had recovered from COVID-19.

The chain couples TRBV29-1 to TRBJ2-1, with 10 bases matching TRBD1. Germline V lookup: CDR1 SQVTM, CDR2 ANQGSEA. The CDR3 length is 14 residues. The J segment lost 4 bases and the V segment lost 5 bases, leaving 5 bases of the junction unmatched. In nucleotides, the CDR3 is TGCAGCGTTCACCGGGACAGGGGTTACAATGAGCAGTTCTTC. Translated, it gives CSVHRDRGYNEQFF.

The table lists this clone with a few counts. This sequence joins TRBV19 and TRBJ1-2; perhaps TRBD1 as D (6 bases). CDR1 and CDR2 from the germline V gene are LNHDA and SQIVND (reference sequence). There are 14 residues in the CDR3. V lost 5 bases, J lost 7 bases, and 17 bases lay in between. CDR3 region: CASSFQGNPLGYTF. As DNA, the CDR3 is TGTGCCAGTAGTTTCCAGGGGAACCCACTTGGCTACACCTTC.

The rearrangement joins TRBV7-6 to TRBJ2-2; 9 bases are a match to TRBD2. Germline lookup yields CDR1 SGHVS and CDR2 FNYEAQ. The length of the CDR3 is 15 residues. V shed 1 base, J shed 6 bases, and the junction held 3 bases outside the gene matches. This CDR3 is CASSLEAGGPGELFF. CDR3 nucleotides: TGTGCCAGCAGCTTAGAGGCGGGGGGGCCCGGGGAGCTGTTTTTT.

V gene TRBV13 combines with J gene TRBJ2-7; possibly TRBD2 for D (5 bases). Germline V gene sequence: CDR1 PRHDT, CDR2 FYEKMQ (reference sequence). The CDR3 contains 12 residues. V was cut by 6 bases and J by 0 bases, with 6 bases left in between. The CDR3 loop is CASREGSYEQYF. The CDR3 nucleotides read TGTGCCAGCAGAGAGGGCTCCTACGAGCAGTACTTC.

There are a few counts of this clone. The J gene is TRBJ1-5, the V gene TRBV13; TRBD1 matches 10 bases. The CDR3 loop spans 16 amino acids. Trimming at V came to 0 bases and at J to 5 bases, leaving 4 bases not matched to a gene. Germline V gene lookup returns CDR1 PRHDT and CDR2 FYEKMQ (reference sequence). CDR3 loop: CASSLGRGQGYQPQHF. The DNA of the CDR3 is TGTGCCAGCAGCTTAGGCCGGGGACAGGGGTATCAGCCCCAGCATTTT. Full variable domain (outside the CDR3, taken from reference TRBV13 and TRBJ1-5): AAGVIQSPRHLIKEKRETATLKCYPIPRHDTVYWYQQGPGQDPQFLISFYEKMQSDKGSIPDRFSAQQFSDYHSELNMSSLELGDSALYFCASSLGRGQGYQPQHFGDGTRLSIL.

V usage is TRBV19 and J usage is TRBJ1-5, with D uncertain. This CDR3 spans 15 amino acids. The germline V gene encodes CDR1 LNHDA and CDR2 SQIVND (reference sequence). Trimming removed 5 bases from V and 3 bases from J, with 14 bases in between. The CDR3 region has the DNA TGTGCCAGTAGTTTGCAGGAGGATGCCAATCAGCCCCAGCATTTT. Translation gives CASSLQEDANQPQHF.

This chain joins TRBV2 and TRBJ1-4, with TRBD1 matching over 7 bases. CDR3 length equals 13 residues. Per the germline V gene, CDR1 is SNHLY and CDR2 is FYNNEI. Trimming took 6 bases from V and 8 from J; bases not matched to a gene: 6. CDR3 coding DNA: TGTGCCAGCAGACAGGGGATTCAGGAAAAACTGTTTTTT. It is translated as CASRQGIQEKLFF.

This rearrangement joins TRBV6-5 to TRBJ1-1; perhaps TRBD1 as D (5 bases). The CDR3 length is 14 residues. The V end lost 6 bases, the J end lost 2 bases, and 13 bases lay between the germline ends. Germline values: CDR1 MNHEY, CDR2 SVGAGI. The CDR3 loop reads CASRGGRANTEAFF. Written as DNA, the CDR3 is TGTGCCAGCAGGGGGGGACGGGCAAACACTGAAGCTTTCTTT.

The DNA for the CDR3 is TGTGCCAGCAGCTTGGGAGGGCAGCATGAAAAACTGTTTTTT. It translates to CASSLGGQHEKLFF. The gene calls are TRBV5-4 and TRBJ1-4, with D unclear. The V gene lost 0 bases and the J gene lost 6 bases, with 9 bases spanning the gap. Germline CDR1 and CDR2: SGHNT and YYREEE (reference sequence). The CDR3 is 14 amino acids. Full variable domain (rest looked up from reference TRBV5-4 and TRBJ1-4): ETGVTQSPTHLIKTRGQQVTLRCSSQSGHNTVSWYQQALGQGPQFIFQYYREEENGRGNFPPRFSGLQFPNYSSELNVNALELDDSALYLCASSLGGQHEKLFFGSGTQLSVL.

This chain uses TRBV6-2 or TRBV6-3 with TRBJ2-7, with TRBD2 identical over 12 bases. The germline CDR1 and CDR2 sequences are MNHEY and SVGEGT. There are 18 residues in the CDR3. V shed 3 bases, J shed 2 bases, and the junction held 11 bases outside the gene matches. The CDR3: CASSYVLLAGGDTYEQYF. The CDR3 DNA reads TGTGCCAGCAGTTATGTTCTACTAGCGGGGGGCGACACCTACGAGCAGTACTTC.

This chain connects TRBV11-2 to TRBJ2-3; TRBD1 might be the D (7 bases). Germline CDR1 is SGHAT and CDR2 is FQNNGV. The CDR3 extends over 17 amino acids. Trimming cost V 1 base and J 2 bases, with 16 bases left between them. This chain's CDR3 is CASSLGGRQGLTDTQYF. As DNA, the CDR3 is TGTGCCAGCAGCTTAGGTGGACGACAGGGACTCACAGATACGCAGTATTTT.

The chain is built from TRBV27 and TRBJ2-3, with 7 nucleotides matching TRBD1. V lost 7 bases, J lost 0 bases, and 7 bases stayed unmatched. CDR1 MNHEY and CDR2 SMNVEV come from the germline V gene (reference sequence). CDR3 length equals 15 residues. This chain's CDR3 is CASNHWDRSTDTQYF. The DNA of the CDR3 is TGTGCCAGCAACCATTGGGACAGAAGCACAGATACGCAGTATTTT.

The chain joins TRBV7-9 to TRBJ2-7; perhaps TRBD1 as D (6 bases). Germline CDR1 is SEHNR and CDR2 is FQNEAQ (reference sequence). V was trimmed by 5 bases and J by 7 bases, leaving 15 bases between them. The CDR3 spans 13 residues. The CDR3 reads CASSPDSAREQYF. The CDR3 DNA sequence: TGTGCCAGCAGCCCGGACAGTGCAAGGGAGCAGTACTTC.

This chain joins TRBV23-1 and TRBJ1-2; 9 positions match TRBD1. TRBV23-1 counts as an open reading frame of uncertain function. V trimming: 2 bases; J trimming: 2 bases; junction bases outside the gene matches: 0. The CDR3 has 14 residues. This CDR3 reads CASSQGQGNYGYTF. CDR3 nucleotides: TGCGCCAGCAGTCAAGGACAGGGGAACTATGGCTACACCTTC.

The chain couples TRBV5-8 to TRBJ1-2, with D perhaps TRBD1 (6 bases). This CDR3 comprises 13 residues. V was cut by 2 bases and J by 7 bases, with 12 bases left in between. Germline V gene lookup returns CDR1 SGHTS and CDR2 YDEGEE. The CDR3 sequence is CASSLQGRLGYTF. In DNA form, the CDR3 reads TGTGCCAGCAGCTTACAGGGACGTCTTGGCTACACCTTC.

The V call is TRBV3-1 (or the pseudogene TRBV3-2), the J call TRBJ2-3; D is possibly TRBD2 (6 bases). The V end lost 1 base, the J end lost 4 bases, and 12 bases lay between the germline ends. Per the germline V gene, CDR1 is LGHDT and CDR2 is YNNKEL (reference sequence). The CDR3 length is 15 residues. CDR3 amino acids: CASSQAKGDSDTQYF. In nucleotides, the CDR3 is TGTGCCAGCAGCCAAGCCAAAGGGGACTCAGATACGCAGTATTTT.

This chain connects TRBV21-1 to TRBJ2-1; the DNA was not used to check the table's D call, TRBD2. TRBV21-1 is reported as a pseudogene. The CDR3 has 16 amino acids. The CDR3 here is CASSKVTGETYNEQFF. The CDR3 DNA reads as TGTGCCAGCAGCAAAGTTACTGGAGAAACCTACAATGAGCAGTTCTTC.

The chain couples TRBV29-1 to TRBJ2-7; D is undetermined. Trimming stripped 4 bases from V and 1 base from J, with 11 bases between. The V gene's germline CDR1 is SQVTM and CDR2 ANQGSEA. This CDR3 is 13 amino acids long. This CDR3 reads CSVARQVSYEQYF. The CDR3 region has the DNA TGCAGCGTTGCGAGACAAGTATCCTACGAGCAGTACTTC.

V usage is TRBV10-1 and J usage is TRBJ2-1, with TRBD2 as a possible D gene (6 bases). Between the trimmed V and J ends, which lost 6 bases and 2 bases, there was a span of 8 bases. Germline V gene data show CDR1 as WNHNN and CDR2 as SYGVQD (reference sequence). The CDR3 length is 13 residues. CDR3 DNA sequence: TGCGCCAGCAGCCGGAGGGCCTACAATGAGCAGTTCTTC. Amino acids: CASSRRAYNEQFF.

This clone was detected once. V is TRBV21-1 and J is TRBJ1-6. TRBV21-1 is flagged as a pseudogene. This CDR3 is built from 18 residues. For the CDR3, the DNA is TGTGCCAGCAGCAAAGTAGCGGGCAGAAGCTCCTATAATTCACCCCTCCACTTT. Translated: CASSKVAGRSSYNSPLHF.

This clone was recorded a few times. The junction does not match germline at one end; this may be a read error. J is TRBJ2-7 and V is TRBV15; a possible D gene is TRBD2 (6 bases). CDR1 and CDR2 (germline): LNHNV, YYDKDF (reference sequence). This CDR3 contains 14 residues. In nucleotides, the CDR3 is TGTGCCACCAGCAGAGCGGCAGGGACTTACGTGCAGTACTTC. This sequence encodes CATSRAAGTYVQYF. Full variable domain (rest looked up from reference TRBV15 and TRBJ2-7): DAMVIQNPRYQVTQFGKPVTLSCSQTLNHNVMYWYQQKSSQAPKLLFHYYDKDFNNEADTPDNFQSRRPNTSFCFLDIRSPGLGDTAMYLCATSRAAGTYVQYFGPGTRLTVT.

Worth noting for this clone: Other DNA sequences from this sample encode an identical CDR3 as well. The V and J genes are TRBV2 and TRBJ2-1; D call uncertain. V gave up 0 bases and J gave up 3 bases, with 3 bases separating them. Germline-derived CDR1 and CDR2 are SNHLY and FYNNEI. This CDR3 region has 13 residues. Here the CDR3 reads CASSEASYNEQFF. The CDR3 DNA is TGTGCCAGCAGTGAAGCCAGCTACAATGAGCAGTTCTTC.

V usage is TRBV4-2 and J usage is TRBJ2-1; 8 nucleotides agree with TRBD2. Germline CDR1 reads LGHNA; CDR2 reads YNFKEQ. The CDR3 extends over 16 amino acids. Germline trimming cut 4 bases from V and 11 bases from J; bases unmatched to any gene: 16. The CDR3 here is CASSPPGGVPTMKQFF. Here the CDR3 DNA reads TGTGCCAGCAGCCCCCCCGGGGGGGTGCCAACAATGAAGCAGTTCTTC.

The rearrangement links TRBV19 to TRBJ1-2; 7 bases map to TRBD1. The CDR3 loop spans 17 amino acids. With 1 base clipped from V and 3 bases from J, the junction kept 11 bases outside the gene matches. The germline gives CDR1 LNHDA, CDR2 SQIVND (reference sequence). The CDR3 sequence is CASSIGTGEVSYYGYTF. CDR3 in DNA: TGTGCCAGTAGTATAGGCACAGGGGAGGTTTCTTACTATGGCTACACCTTC.

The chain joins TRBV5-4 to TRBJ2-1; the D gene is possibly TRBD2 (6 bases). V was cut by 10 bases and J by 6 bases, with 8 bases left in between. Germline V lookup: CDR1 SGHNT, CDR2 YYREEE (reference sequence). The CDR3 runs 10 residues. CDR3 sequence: CAPGGNEQFF. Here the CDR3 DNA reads TGTGCCCCCGGGGGCAATGAGCAGTTCTTC.

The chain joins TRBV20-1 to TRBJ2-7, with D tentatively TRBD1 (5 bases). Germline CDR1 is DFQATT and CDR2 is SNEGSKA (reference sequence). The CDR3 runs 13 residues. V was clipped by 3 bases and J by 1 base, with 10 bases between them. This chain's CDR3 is CSASWGESYEQYF. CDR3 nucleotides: TGCAGTGCTAGTTGGGGCGAGTCCTACGAGCAGTACTTC.